This TCR beta chain was captured in a study of Ad26.COV2.S vaccination and SARS-CoV-2 variants. Study-wide background: Dosing was one shot or two shots 56 days apart.

V dropped 5 bases and J dropped 4; count of bases not matched to a gene: 10. The CDR3 has 16 residues. The germline V gene has CDR1 SGHTA and CDR2 FQGNSA. General observations from the study: Total T cell responses, in the TCR breadth and depth analyses, may have been underestimated.

Of note for this clone: The antigen remains unidentified.

Repertoires were generated with immunoSEQ multiplex PCR, while TCRdb's copy carries only in-frame clones and drops some. Here the sample spans under 600,000 clones, roughly 87% being singletons. Treatment given: around 19 received Ad26.COV2.S at low or high dose, single or two shots; a few received placebo; per-sample allocation not given. Sampling occurred on day 63 after the first vaccine or placebo injection. The sequence was obtained from a person between 18 and 59 years old who received the Ad26.COV2.S COVID-19 vaccine or a placebo. The chain recombines TRBV7-2 with TRBJ2-3; 9 bases align to TRBD2. This material consisted of peripheral blood, taken in a trial of Ad26.COV2.S vaccine versus placebo. The CDR3 protein is CASSPLGGRAADTQYF. CDR3 nucleotide sequence: TGTGCCAGCAGCCCCCTTGGCGGGAGGGCTGCAGATACGCAGTATTTT.